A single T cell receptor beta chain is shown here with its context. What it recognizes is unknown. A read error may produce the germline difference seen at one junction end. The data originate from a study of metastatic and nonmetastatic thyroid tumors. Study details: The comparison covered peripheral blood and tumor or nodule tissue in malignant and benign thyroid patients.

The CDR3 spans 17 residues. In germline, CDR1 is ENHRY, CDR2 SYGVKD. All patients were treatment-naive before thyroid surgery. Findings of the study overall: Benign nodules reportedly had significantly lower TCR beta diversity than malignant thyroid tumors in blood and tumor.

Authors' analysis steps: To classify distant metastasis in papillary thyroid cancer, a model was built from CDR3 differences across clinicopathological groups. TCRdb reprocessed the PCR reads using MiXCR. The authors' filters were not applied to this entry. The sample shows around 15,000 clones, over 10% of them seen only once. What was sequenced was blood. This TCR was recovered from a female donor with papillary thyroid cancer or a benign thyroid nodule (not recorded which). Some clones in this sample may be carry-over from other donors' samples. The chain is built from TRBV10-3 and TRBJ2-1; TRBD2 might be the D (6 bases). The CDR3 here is CTISVGPDSGGDNEQFF. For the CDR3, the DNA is TGTACCATCAGTGTAGGCCCCGATAGCGGTGGCGACAATGAGCAGTTCTTC.